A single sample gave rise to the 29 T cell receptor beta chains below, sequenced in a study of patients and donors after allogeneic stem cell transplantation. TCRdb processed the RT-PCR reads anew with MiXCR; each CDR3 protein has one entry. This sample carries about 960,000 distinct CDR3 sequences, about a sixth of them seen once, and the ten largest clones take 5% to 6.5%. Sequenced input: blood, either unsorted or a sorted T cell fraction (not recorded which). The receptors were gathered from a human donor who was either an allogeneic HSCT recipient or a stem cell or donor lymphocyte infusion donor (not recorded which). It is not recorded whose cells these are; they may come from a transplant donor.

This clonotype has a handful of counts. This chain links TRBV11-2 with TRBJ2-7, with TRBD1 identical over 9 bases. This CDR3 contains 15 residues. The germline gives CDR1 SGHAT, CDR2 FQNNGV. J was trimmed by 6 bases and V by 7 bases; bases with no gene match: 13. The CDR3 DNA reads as TGTGCCAGCACCATACGGGACAGGGTATATTCCGAGCAGTACTTC. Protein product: CASTIRDRVYSEQYF.

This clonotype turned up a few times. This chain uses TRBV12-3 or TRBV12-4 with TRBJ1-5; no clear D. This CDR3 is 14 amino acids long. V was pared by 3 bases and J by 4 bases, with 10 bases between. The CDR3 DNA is TGTGCCAGCAGTTTTGGATTCTCGAATCAGCCCCAGCATTTT. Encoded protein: CASSFGFSNQPQHF.

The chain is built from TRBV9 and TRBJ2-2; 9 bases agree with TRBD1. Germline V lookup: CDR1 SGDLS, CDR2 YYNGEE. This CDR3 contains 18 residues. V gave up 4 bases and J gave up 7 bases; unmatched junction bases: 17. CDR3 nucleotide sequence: TGTGCCAGCAGCCCCCGGGGCCGGACAGGGGATGTAGTCGGGGAGCTGTTTTTT. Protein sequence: CASSPRGRTGDVVGELFF.

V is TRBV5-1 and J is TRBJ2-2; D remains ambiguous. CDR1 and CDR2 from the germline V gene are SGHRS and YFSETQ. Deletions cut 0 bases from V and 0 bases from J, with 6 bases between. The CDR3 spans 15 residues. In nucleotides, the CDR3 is TGCGCCAGCAGCTTGGTGGCATCGAACACCGGGGAGCTGTTTTTT. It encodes CASSLVASNTGELFF.

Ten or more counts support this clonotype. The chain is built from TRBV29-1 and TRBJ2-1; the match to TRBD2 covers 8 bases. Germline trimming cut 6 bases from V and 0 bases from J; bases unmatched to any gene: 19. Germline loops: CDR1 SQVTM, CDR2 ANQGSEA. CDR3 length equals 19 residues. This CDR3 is CSVPAGRAFSPSSYNEQFF. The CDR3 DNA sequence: TGCAGCGTCCCCGCCGGGAGGGCCTTCTCTCCGAGCTCCTACAATGAGCAGTTCTTC.

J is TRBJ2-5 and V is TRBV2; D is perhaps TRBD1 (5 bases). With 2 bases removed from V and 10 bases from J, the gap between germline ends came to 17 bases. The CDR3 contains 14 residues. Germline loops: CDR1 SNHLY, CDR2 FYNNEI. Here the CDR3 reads CASSETGLLVGQYF. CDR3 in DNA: TGTGCCAGCAGTGAAACAGGCCTTCTGGTGGGCCAGTACTTC.

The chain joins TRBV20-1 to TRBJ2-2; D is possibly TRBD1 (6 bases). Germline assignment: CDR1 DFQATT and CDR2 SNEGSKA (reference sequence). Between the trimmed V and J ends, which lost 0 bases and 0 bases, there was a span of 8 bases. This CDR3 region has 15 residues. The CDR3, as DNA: TGCAGTGCTAGAGATCAGGGGTCGAACACCGGGGAGCTGTTTTTT. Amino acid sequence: CSARDQGSNTGELFF.

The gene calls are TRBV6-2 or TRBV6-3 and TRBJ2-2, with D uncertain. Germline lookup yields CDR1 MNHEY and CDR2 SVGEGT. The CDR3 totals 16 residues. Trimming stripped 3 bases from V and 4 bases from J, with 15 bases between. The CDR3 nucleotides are TGTGCCAGCAGTTATCGGACGCCTCGCGGCACCGGGGAGCTGTTTTTT. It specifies CASSYRTPRGTGELFF.

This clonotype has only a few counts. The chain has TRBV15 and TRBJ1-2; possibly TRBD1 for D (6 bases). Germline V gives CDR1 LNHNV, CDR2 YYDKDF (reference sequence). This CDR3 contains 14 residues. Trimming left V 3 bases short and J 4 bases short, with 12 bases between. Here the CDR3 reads CATSSRQVAYGYTF. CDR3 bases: TGTGCCACCAGCAGTAGACAGGTAGCCTATGGCTACACCTTC.

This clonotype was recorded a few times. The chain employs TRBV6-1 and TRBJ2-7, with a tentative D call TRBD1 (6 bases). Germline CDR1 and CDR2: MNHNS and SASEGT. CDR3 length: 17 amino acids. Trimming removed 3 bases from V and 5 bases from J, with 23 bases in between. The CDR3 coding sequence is TGTGCCAGCAGTGACAGGACAGACCCAAGGGGGTTTGACGAGCAGTACTTC. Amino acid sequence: CASSDRTDPRGFDEQYF.

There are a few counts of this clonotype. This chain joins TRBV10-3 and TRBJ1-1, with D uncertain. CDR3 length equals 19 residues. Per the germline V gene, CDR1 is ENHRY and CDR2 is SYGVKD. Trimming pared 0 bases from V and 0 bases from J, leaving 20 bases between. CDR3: CAISESNLARSAMNTEAFF. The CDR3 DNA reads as TGTGCCATCAGTGAGTCGAATCTCGCCCGATCTGCTATGAACACTGAAGCTTTCTTT.

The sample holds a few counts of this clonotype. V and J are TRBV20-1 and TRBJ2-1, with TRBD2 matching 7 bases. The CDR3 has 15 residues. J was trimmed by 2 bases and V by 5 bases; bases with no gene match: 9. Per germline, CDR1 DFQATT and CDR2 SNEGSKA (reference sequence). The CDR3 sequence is CSAPLLAGAYNEQFF. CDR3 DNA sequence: TGCAGTGCTCCCCTCTTGGCGGGGGCCTACAATGAGCAGTTCTTC.

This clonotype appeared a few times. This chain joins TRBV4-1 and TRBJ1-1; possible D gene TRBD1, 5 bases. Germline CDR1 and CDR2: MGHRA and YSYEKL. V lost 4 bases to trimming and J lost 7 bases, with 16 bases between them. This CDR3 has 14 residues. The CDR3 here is CASSRARDGVEAFF. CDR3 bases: TGCGCCAGCAGCCGTGCCCGGGACGGGGTTGAAGCTTTCTTT.

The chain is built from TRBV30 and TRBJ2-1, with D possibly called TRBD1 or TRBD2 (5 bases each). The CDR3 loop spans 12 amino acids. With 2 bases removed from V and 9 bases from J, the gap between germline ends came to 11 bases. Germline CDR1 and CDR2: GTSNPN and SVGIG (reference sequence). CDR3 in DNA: TGTGCCTGGAGTAAGGAAGGGACTGAGCAGTTCTTC. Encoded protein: CAWSKEGTEQFF.

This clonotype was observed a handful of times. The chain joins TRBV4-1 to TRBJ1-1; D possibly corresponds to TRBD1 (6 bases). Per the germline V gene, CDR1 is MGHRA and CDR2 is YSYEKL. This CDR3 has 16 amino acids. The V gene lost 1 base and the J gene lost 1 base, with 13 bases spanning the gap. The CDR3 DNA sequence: TGCGCCAGCAGCCAAGTCGGGGGGCGGAGGAACACTGAAGCTTTCTTT. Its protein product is CASSQVGGRRNTEAFF.

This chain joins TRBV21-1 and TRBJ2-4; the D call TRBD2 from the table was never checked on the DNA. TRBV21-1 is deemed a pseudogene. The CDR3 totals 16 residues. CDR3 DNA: TGTGCCAGCATCAGGACGGGGAGAGAAGCCAAAAACATTCAGTACTTC. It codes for CASIRTGREAKNIQYF.

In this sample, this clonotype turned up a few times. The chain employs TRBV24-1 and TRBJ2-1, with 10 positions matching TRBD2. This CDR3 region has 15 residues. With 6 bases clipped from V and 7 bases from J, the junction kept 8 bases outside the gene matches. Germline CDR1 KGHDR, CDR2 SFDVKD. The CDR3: CATSLAGEKLNEQFF. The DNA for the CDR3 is TGTGCCACCAGTCTAGCGGGAGAGAAACTAAATGAGCAGTTCTTC.

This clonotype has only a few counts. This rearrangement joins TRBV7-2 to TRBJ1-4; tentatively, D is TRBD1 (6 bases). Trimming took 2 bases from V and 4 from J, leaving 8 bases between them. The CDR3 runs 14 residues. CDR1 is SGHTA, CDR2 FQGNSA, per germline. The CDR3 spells CASSLTGNNEKLFF. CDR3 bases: TGTGCCAGCAGCTTAACAGGGAATAATGAAAAACTGTTTTTT.

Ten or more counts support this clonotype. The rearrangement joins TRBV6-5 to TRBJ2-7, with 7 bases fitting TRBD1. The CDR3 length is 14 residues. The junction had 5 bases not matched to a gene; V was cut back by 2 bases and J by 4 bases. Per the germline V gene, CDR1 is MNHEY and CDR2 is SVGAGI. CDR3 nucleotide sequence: TGTGCCAGCAGTTACCGACAGGGAGTATACGAGCAGTACTTC. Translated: CASSYRQGVYEQYF.

As DNA, the CDR3 is TGTGCCAGCAGGGAACGATTTGGACAGGGCGCCCCTGGCTACACCTTC. This codes for CASRERFGQGAPGYTF. This chain uses TRBV6-1 with TRBJ1-2, with 8 bases identical to TRBD1. The CDR3 loop spans 16 amino acids. The V and J ends lost 6 bases and 7 bases, in that order; junction bases with no gene match: 16. Germline V gene sequence: CDR1 MNHNS, CDR2 SASEGT.

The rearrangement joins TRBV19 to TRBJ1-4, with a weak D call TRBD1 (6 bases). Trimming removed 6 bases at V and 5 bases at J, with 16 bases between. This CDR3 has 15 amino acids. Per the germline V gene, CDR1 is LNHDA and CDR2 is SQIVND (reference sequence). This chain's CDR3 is CASRGAGEQNEKLFF. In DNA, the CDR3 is TGTGCCAGTAGAGGAGCAGGGGAACAAAATGAAAAACTGTTTTTT.

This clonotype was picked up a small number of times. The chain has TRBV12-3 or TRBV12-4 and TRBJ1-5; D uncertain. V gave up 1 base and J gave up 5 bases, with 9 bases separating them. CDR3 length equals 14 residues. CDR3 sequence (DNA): TGTGCCAGCAGTTTAGAGGGCATATATCAGCCCCAGCATTTT. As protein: CASSLEGIYQPQHF.

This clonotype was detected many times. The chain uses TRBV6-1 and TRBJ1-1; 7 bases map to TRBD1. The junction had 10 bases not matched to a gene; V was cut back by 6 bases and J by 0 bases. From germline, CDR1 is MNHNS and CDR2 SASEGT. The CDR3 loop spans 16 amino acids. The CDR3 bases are TGTGCCAGCAGCTCGGGACAGACTACGTTGAACACTGAAGCTTTCTTT. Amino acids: CASSSGQTTLNTEAFF.

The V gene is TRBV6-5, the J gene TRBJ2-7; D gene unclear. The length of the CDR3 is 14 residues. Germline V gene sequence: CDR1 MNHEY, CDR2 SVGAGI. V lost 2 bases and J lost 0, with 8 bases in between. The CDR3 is CASSYAESSYEQYF. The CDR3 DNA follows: TGTGCCAGCAGTTACGCCGAGTCCTCCTACGAGCAGTACTTC.

The CDR3 DNA reads as TGTGCCAGCAGCGAAAACAGGAGAACTAATGAAAAACTGTTTTTT. This translates into CASSENRRTNEKLFF. This chain joins TRBV6-1 and TRBJ1-4; tentatively, D is TRBD1 (5 bases). This CDR3 region has 15 residues. Trimming took off 6 bases at V and 1 base at J, with 12 bases between the two ends. Germline values: CDR1 MNHNS, CDR2 SASEGT.

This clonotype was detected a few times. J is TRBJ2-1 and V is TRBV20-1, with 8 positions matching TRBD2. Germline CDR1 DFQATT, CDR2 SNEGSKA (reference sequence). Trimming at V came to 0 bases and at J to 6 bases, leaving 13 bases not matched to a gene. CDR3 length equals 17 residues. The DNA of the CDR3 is TGCAGTGCTAGAGAGGTCCCTACCGGGACTAGGGCCAATGAGCAGTTCTTC. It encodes CSAREVPTGTRANEQFF.

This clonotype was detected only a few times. For the CDR3, the DNA is TGTGCCAGCAGTTCTGACAGAGGGGCTAACGAGCAGTACTTC. It is translated as CASSSDRGANEQYF. The rearrangement links TRBV6-5 to TRBJ2-7; D could derive from TRBD1 or TRBD2 (5 bases each). V lost 4 bases, J lost 5 bases, and 15 bases lay in between. CDR3 length: 14 residues. From germline, CDR1 is MNHEY and CDR2 SVGAGI.

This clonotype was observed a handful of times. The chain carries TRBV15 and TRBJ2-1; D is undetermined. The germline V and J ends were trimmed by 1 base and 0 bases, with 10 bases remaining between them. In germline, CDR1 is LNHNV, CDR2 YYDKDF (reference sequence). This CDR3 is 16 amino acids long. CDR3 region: CATSRVHGLSYNEQFF. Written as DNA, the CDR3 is TGTGCCACCAGCAGAGTTCACGGGCTCTCCTACAATGAGCAGTTCTTC.

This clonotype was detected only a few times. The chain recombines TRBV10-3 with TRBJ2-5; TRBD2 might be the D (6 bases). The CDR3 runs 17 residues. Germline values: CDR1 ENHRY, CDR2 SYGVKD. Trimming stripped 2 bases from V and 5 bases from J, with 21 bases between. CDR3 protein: CAISELKTSPTWETQYF. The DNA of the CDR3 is TGTGCCATCAGTGAGCTTAAAACTAGCCCCACCTGGGAGACCCAGTACTTC.